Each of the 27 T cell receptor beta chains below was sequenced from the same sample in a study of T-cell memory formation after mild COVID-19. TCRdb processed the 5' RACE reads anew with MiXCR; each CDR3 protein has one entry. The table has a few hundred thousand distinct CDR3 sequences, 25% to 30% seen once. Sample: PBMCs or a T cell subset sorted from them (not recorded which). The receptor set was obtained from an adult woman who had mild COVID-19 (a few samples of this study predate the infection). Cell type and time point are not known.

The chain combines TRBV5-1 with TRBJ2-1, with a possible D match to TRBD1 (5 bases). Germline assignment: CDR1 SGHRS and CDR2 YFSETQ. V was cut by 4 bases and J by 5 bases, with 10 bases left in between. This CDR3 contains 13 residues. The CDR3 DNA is TGCGCCAGCAGCATTGGGGCAGACAATGAGCAGTTCTTC. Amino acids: CASSIGADNEQFF.

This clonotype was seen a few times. CDR3 nucleotides: TGTGCCAGCTCTAATAGCGGGGGAGACTACGAGCAGTACTTC. Amino acid sequence: CASSNSGGDYEQYF. The chain is built from TRBV18 and TRBJ2-7; TRBD2 aligns across 9 bases. The CDR3 is 14 amino acids. Per germline, CDR1 KGHSH and CDR2 LQKENI. Trimming cost V 6 bases and J 3 bases; bases outside gene matches: 6.

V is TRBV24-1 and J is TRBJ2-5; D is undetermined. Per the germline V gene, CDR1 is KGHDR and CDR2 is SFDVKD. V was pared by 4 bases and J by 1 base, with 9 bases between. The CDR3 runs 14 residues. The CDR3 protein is CATSEDRTQETQYF. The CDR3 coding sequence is TGTGCCACCAGTGAGGACCGGACCCAAGAGACCCAGTACTTC.

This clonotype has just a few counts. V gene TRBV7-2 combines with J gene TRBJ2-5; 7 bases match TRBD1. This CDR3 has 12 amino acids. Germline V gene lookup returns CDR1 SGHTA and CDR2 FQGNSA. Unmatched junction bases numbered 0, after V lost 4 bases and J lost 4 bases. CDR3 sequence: CASSYRGETQYF. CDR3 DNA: TGTGCCAGCAGCTACAGGGGAGAGACCCAGTACTTC.

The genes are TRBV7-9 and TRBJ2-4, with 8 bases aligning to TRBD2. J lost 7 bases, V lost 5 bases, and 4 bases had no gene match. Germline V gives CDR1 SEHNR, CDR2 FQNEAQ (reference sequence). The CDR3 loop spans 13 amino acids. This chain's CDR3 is CASSAGGRNIQYF. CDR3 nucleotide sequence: TGTGCCAGCAGCGCGGGGGGAAGGAACATTCAGTACTTC.

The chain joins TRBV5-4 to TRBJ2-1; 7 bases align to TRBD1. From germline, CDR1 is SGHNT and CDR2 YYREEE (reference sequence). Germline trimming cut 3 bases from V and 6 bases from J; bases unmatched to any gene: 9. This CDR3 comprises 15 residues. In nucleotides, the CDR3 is TGTGCCAGCAGCTCCCGGGACAGCATTATCAATGAGCAGTTCTTC. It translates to CASSSRDSIINEQFF.

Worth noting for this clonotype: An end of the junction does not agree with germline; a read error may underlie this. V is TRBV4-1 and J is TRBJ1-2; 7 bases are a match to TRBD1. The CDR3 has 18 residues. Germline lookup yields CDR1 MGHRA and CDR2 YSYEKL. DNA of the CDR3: TGCGCCAGCAGCCAGCCTCACCGATCATCGGGACAGAGCTATGGCTACATCTTC. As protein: CASSQPHRSSGQSYGYIF.

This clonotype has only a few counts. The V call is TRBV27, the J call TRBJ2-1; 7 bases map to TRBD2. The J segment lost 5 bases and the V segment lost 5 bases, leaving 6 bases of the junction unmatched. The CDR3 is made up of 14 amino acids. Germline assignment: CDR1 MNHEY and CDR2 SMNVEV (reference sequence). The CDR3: CASSLLGGNNEQFF. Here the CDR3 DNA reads TGTGCCAGCAGTCTATTGGGAGGGAACAATGAGCAGTTCTTC.

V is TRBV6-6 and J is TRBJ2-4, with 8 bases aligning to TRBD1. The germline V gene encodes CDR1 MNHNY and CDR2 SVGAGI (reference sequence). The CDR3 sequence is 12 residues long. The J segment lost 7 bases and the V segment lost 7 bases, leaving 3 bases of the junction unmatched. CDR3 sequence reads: CASTDRGNIQYF. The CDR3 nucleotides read TGTGCCAGCACCGACAGGGGCAACATTCAGTACTTC.

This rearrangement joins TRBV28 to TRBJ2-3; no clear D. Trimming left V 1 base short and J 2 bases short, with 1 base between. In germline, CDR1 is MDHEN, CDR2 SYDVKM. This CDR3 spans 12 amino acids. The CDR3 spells CASSLFTDTQYF. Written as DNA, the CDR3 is TGTGCCAGCAGTTTATTCACAGATACGCAGTATTTT.

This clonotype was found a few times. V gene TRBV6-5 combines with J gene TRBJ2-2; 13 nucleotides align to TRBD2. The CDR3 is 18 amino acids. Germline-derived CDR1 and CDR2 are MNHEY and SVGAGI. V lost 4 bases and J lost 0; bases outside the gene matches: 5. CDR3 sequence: CASSSLAGGLSNTGELFF. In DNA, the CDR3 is TGTGCCAGCAGTTCACTAGCGGGGGGGCTATCGAACACCGGGGAGCTGTTTTTT.

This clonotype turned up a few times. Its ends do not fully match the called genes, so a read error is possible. CDR3 nucleotide sequence: TGCGCCTCCTTTAGCGGTCCGAGGAATGAGCAGTTCTTC. Translated, it gives CASFSGPRNEQFF. The chain recombines TRBV7-8 with TRBJ2-1, with a weak D call TRBD2 (6 bases). Germline values: CDR1 SGHVS, CDR2 FQNEAQ. This CDR3 is built from 13 residues.

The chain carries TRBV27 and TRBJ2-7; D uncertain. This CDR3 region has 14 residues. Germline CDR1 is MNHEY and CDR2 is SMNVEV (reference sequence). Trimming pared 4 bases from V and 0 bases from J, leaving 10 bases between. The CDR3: CASSSWRNSYEQYF. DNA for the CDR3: TGTGCCAGCAGTTCCTGGCGGAACTCCTACGAGCAGTACTTC.

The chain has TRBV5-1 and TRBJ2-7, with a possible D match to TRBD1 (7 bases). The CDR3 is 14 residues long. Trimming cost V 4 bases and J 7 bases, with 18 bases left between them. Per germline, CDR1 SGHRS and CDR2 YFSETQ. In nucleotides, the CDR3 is TGCGCCAGCAGCCTAGGGACAGAAGGAGGGGAGCAGTACTTC. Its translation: CASSLGTEGGEQYF.

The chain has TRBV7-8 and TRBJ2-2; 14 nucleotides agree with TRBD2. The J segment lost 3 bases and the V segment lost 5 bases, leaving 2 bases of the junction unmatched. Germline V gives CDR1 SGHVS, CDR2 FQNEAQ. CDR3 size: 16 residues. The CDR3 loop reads CASSRLAGGYTGELFF. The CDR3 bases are TGTGCCAGCAGCCGACTAGCGGGAGGGTACACCGGGGAGCTGTTTTTT.

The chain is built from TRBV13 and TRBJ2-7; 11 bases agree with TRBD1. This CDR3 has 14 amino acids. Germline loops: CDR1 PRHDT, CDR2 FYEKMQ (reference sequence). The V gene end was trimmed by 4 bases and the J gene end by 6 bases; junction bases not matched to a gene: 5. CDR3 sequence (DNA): TGTGCCAGCAGCTCTACCGGACAGGGGGCCGAGCAGTACTTC. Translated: CASSSTGQGAEQYF.

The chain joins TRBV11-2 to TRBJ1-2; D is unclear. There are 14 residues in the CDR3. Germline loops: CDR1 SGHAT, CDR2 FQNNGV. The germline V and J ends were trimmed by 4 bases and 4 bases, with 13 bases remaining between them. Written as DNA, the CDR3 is TGTGCCAGCAGCTCTGACACCACCTCCTATGGCTACACCTTC. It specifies CASSSDTTSYGYTF.

DNA for the CDR3: TGTGCCAGCATCCTCGGGTCCGAAGAGACCCAGTACTTC. This codes for CASILGSEETQYF. The rearrangement uses TRBV7-9 and TRBJ2-5; D is ambiguous. V was trimmed by 7 bases and J by 3 bases, leaving 12 bases between them. The CDR3 extends over 13 amino acids. Germline V lookup: CDR1 SEHNR, CDR2 FQNEAQ (reference sequence). The full variable domain, rest sourced from reference TRBV7-9 and TRBJ2-5, is DTGVSQNPRHKITKRGQNVTFRCDPISEHNRLYWYRQTLGQGPEFLTYFQNEAQLEKSRLLSDRFSAERPKGSFSTLEIQRTEQGDSAMYLCASILGSEETQYFGPGTRLLVL.

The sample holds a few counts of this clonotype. CDR3 residues: CASSLYRAKGASYEQYF. Written as DNA, the CDR3 is TGTGCCAGCAGCTTATACAGGGCTAAGGGGGCCTCCTACGAGCAGTACTTC. This chain uses TRBV7-9 with TRBJ2-7, with 7 positions matching TRBD1. Germline lookup yields CDR1 SEHNR and CDR2 FQNEAQ (reference sequence). This CDR3 has 17 amino acids. V dropped 2 bases and J dropped 0; count of bases not matched to a gene: 10.

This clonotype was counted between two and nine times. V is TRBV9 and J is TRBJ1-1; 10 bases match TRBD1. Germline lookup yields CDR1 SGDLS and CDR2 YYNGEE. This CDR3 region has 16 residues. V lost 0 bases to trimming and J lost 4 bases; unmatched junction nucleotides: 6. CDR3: CASSVGTGGIGTEAFF. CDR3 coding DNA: TGTGCCAGCAGCGTAGGGACAGGGGGGATAGGCACTGAAGCTTTCTTT.

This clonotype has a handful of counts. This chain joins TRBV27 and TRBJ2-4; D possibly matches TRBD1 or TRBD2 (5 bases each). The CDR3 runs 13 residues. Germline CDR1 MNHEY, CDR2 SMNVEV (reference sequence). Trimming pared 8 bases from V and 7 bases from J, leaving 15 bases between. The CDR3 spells CASASGTPNIQYF. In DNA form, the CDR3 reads TGTGCCAGCGCATCCGGGACGCCCAACATTCAGTACTTC.

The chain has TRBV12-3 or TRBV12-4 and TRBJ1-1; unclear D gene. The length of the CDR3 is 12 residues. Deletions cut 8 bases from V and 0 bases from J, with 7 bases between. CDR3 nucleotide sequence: TGTGCCAGCCACAGACTGAACACTGAAGCTTTCTTT. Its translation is CASHRLNTEAFF.

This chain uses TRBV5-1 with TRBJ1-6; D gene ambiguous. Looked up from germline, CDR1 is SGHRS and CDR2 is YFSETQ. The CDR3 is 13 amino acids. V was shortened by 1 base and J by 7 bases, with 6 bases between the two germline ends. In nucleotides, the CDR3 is TGCGCCAGCAGCTTGTTCGAGAATTCACCCCTCCACTTT. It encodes CASSLFENSPLHF.

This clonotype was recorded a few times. The CDR3 region has the DNA TGTGCCAGCAGCCTTCCGAGGGCTGGGGCCAACGTCCTGACTTTC. Amino acid sequence: CASSLPRAGANVLTF. The chain is built from TRBV14 and TRBJ2-6; tentatively, D is TRBD2 (5 bases). Per the germline V gene, CDR1 is SGHDN and CDR2 is FVKESK. V was pared by 4 bases and J by 2 bases, with 9 bases between. The CDR3 contains 15 residues.

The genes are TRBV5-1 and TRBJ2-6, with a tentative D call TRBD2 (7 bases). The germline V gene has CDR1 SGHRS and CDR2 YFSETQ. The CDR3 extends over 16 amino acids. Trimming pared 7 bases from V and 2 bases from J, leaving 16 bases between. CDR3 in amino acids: CASYITGGPGANVLTF. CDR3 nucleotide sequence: TGCGCCAGCTATATCACGGGGGGCCCTGGGGCCAACGTCCTGACTTTC.

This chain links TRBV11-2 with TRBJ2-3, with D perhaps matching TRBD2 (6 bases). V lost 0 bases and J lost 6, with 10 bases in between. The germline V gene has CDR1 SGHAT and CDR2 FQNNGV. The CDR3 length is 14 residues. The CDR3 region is CASSLEIRGDTQYF. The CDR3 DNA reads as TGTGCCAGCAGCTTAGAGATCCGGGGGGATACGCAGTATTTT.

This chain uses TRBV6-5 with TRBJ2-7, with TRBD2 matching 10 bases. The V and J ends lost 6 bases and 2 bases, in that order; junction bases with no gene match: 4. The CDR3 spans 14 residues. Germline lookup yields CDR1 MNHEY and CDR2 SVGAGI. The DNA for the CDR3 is TGTGCCAGCAGATCAAGCGGGAGGGCCTACGAGCAGTACTTC. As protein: CASRSSGRAYEQYF.